The next 15 T cell receptor beta chains were all read from a single sample in a study of cytomegalovirus exposure and HLA in healthy donors. This PCR relied on a set of 60 Vbeta primers and 13 Jbeta primers. Measured with immunoSEQ multiplex PCR; TCRdb has only the in-frame clones, and not every one. The table records over 150,000 clones, around 84% of them present only once. The source material was PBMCs. These receptors came from a man under 40 in good health and CMV-seropositive.

The chain has TRBV2 and TRBJ2-4; 11 nucleotides agree with TRBD2. CDR1 SNHLY and CDR2 FYNNEI come from the germline V gene. The CDR3 is 18 residues long. Germline trimming cut 4 bases from V and 0 bases from J; bases unmatched to any gene: 8. CDR3 sequence reads: CASSVGSGRGVAKNIQYF. CDR3 bases: TGTGCCAGCAGTGTGGGTAGCGGGAGGGGGGTAGCCAAAAACATTCAGTACTTC.

The chain recombines TRBV5-1 with TRBJ2-5, with 7 bases that match TRBD1. V shed 3 bases, J shed 5 bases, and the junction held 13 bases outside the gene matches. Germline lookup yields CDR1 SGHRS and CDR2 YFSETQ. The length of the CDR3 is 16 residues. CDR3 protein: CASSWSNRGPGETQYF. The DNA for the CDR3 is TGCGCCAGCAGCTGGTCTAACAGGGGCCCGGGCGAGACCCAGTACTTC.

This sequence joins TRBV14 and TRBJ2-3; D is perhaps TRBD2 (5 bases). V gave up 1 base and J gave up 2 bases, with 13 bases separating them. The CDR3 has 16 residues. Germline-derived CDR1 and CDR2 are SGHDN and FVKESK. CDR3 sequence: CASSQGRGSHTDTQYF. As DNA, the CDR3 is TGTGCCAGCAGCCAAGGAAGAGGGAGCCACACAGATACGCAGTATTTT.

The gene calls are TRBV18 and TRBJ1-1; D is possibly TRBD1 (6 bases). The CDR3 extends over 13 amino acids. In germline, CDR1 is KGHSH, CDR2 LQKENI. V dropped 3 bases and J dropped 14 bases, with 19 bases sitting between them. CDR3 residues: CASSPNRGEGHFF. In DNA, the CDR3 is TGTGCCAGCTCACCGAACCGAGGCGAGGGACACTTCTTT.

The chain carries TRBV27 and TRBJ1-1; tentatively, D is TRBD1 (5 bases). V was trimmed by 6 bases and J by 0 bases, leaving 5 bases between them. CDR3 length: 12 amino acids. Germline V gene sequence: CDR1 MNHEY, CDR2 SMNVEV (reference sequence). The CDR3 loop is CASRDMNTEAFF. The CDR3 bases are TGTGCCAGCAGGGACATGAACACTGAAGCTTTCTTT.

The CDR3 region is CASSRLAGAGTDTQYF. The CDR3 DNA reads TGTGCCAGCAGCCGACTAGCGGGAGCTGGCACAGATACGCAGTATTTT. The V gene is TRBV4-2, the J gene TRBJ2-3; 12 bases line up with TRBD2. The CDR3 spans 16 residues. The V and J ends lost 4 bases and 1 base, in that order; junction bases with no gene match: 3. Germline V lookup: CDR1 LGHNA, CDR2 YNFKEQ.

The chain employs TRBV2 and TRBJ1-1; weak D call: TRBD1 (6 bases). Trimming took off 7 bases at V and 5 bases at J, with 11 bases between the two ends. Germline values: CDR1 SNHLY, CDR2 FYNNEI. CDR3 length: 12 amino acids. This CDR3 is CASKAGVTEAFF. In nucleotides, the CDR3 is TGTGCCAGCAAGGCAGGGGTTACTGAAGCTTTCTTT.

J is TRBJ2-1 and V is TRBV19, with 11 bases fitting TRBD2. Germline V gives CDR1 LNHDA, CDR2 SQIVND (reference sequence). The CDR3 totals 16 residues. V lost 3 bases, J lost 8 bases, and 9 bases stayed unmatched. This CDR3 reads CASSILSSGRWDEQFF. The CDR3 bases are TGTGCCAGTAGTATCCTCTCTAGCGGGAGGTGGGATGAGCAGTTCTTC.

This rearrangement joins TRBV6-5 to TRBJ2-2, with a possible D match to TRBD2 (6 bases). Trimming pared 0 bases from V and 3 bases from J, leaving 11 bases between. Looked up from germline, CDR1 is MNHEY and CDR2 is SVGAGI. The CDR3 spans 16 residues. The CDR3 sequence: CASSYSPEGYTGELFF. The DNA of the CDR3 is TGTGCCAGCAGTTACTCCCCGGAGGGGTACACCGGGGAGCTGTTTTTT.

V and J are TRBV28 and TRBJ2-7; D is possibly TRBD2 (5 bases). The CDR3 runs to 12 residues. CDR1 MDHEN and CDR2 SYDVKM come from the germline V gene. The germline V and J ends were trimmed by 10 bases and 2 bases, with 12 bases remaining between them. The CDR3 region has the DNA TGTGCCATCCGGGATTCGACCTACGAGCAGTACTTC. Translating it yields CAIRDSTYEQYF.

The gene calls are TRBV18 and TRBJ2-5; tentatively, D is TRBD1 (6 bases). V lost 0 bases and J lost 11, with 19 bases in between. The germline gives CDR1 KGHSH, CDR2 LQKENI. This CDR3 has 15 amino acids. Written as DNA, the CDR3 is TGTGCCAGCTCACCACCGTCTAAGGGGGTGGGGGAGCAGTACTTC. This codes for CASSPPSKGVGEQYF.

This clone was recorded a few times. CDR3 nucleotides: TGTGCCAGCAAACAACTAGCGGGAGGTACCTACGAGCAGTACTTC. It yields the protein CASKQLAGGTYEQYF. J is TRBJ2-7 and V is TRBV6-5; TRBD2 matches at 12 bases. The CDR3 runs to 15 residues. Germline V CDR1 and CDR2: MNHEY, SVGAGI. J was trimmed by 2 bases and V by 7 bases; bases with no gene match: 6.

This chain connects TRBV5-6 to TRBJ2-1; TRBD1 matches 11 bases. Losses at the gene ends were 5 bases for V and 4 bases for J; bases not matched to a gene: 5. The CDR3 extends over 15 amino acids. Germline values: CDR1 SGHDT, CDR2 YYEEEE. The CDR3 sequence: CASRRGQGEYNEQFF. The DNA for the CDR3 is TGTGCCAGCAGGAGGGGACAGGGGGAATACAATGAGCAGTTCTTC.

In its sample, this clone was seen a few times. The CDR3 bases are TGCGCCAGCAGCCAGCGGATTAACTATGGCTACACCTTC. This sequence encodes CASSQRINYGYTF. V and J are TRBV4-1 and TRBJ1-2; no firm D call. CDR3 length equals 13 residues. Trimming pared 3 bases from V and 1 base from J, leaving 6 bases between. CDR1 is MGHRA, CDR2 YSYEKL, per germline.

In this sample, this clone turned up once. Other DNA sequences in the sample encode the same CDR3. The CDR3 reads CASRSDSYEQYF. The CDR3 nucleotides read TGTGCCAGCAGGAGTGACAGCTACGAGCAGTACTTC. The chain uses TRBV11-2 and TRBJ2-7; D might be TRBD1 (5 bases). The CDR3 has 12 amino acids. Germline V gene data show CDR1 as SGHAT and CDR2 as FQNNGV. Trimming stripped 6 bases from V and 3 bases from J, with 9 bases between.